The TCR beta chain under discussion was sequenced for a study of shared clonotypes between healthy human individuals. The CDR3 has 13 amino acids. V was shortened by 4 bases and J by 4 bases, with 11 bases between the two germline ends. Germline CDR1 and CDR2: SGHNT and YYREEE (reference sequence). Sequenced by immunoSEQ multiplex PCR; TCRdb stores in-frame clones only, minus some. The sample yields roughly 1,000,000 clones, 70% to 80% seen once. The chain employs TRBV5-4 and TRBJ1-2, with a possible D match to TRBD1 (5 bases). The TCR sequence derives from a man between 18 and 35 years old in good health. Some clones in this sample may be carry-over from other donors' samples. The source material was memory CD4+ T cells from PBMCs. As to subset: CD45RA-negative fraction. CDR3 protein: CASSQLTAYGYTF. In DNA form, the CDR3 reads TGTGCCAGCAGCCAGCTGACAGCCTATGGCTACACCTTC.